Below are 24 T cell receptor beta chains sequenced from a single sample in a study of T cell repertoires in cytomegalovirus infection. One entry per CDR3 protein results from TCRdb running MiXCR on the reads. The profile shows 290,000 or so distinct CDR3 sequences, roughly 24% of them singletons. Specimen: PBMCs. The receptors were gathered from a human donor in good health (CMV status not recorded). Some clones in this sample may be carry-over from other donors' samples.

This clonotype appeared a single time. The chain is built from TRBV29-1 and TRBJ2-3; D assignment may be TRBD1 or TRBD2 (5 bases each). V gave up 6 bases and J gave up 0 bases, with 19 bases separating them. CDR3 size: 16 residues. CDR1 and CDR2 (germline): SQVTM, ANQGSEA. The DNA for the CDR3 is TGCAGCGTCCCTATGGGGGATTCCTCTAGCACAGATACGCAGTATTTT. Translating gives CSVPMGDSSSTDTQYF.

The chain couples TRBV5-1 to TRBJ2-2; D not resolved. The CDR3 is 16 residues long. The V gene's germline CDR1 is SGHRS and CDR2 YFSETQ. V shed 0 bases and J shed 1 base, with 10 bases lying between them. CDR3 DNA sequence: TGCGCCAGCAGCTTGGTGTTGACACTGAACACCGGGGAGCTGTTTTTT. Its translation is CASSLVLTLNTGELFF.

V gene TRBV11-2 combines with J gene TRBJ2-1, with a tentative D call TRBD2 (7 bases). The CDR3 runs to 15 residues. V was cut by 3 bases and J by 5 bases, with 14 bases left in between. Germline V gene lookup returns CDR1 SGHAT and CDR2 FQNNGV. The CDR3 DNA follows: TGTGCCAGCAGCTTGGGGGGGGGCATCAACAATGAGCAGTTCTTC. Protein sequence: CASSLGGGINNEQFF.

This chain links TRBV2 with TRBJ2-3, with unresolved D. The V end lost 3 bases, the J end lost 8 bases, and 18 bases lay between the germline ends. This CDR3 has 15 amino acids. CDR1 and CDR2 from the germline V gene are SNHLY and FYNNEI. DNA for the CDR3: TGTGCCAGCAGTGAGCAGCGCCCTAGTGGCGGTACGCAGTATTTT. Protein sequence: CASSEQRPSGGTQYF.

This clonotype came up many times. V and J are TRBV11-2 and TRBJ2-3; D uncertain. Looked up from germline, CDR1 is SGHAT and CDR2 is FQNNGV. Trimming left V 5 bases short and J 0 bases short, with 21 bases between. This CDR3 has 18 amino acids. CDR3 DNA sequence: TGTGCCAGCAGCCCCCCCCGGCGATTTGGACCTAGCACAGATACGCAGTATTTT. Its protein is CASSPPRRFGPSTDTQYF.

This rearrangement joins TRBV29-1 to TRBJ2-4; 7 positions match TRBD2. This CDR3 has 13 amino acids. Germline loops: CDR1 SQVTM, CDR2 ANQGSEA. V was pared by 7 bases and J by 1 base, with 4 bases of the junction left unmatched. CDR3 bases: TGCAGCGCGGACGGGGGGGCCAAAAACATTCAGTACTTC. It specifies CSADGGAKNIQYF.

This chain uses TRBV6-5 with TRBJ1-5; D unresolved. V was trimmed by 6 bases and J by 2 bases, leaving 8 bases between them. In germline, CDR1 is MNHEY, CDR2 SVGAGI. This CDR3 spans 13 amino acids. The CDR3 nucleotides are TGTGCCAGCAGCCCGGCCCGCAATCAGCCCCAGCATTTT. Residues: CASSPARNQPQHF.

This clonotype was observed many times. CDR3 loop: CASSGTSGEYNEQFF. DNA of the CDR3: TGTGCCAGCAGCGGGACTAGCGGGGAATACAATGAGCAGTTCTTC. The rearrangement links TRBV12-3 or TRBV12-4 to TRBJ2-1; 13 positions agree with TRBD2. This CDR3 comprises 15 residues. V shed 6 bases and J 4 bases; nucleotides not matched to a gene: 3.

This chain connects TRBV7-2 to TRBJ2-2; D is unclear. Germline V gene data show CDR1 as SGHTA and CDR2 as FQGNSA. V dropped 4 bases and J dropped 8 bases, with 17 bases sitting between them. This CDR3 is built from 15 residues. CDR3 coding DNA: TGTGCCAGCAGCTCCTACGGCCTCATCGGGGGGGAGCTGTTTTTT. Residues: CASSSYGLIGGELFF.

This sequence joins TRBV11-2 and TRBJ2-3; the match to TRBD2 covers 7 bases. J lost 4 bases, V lost 5 bases, and 6 bases had no gene match. Germline CDR1 SGHAT, CDR2 FQNNGV. The CDR3 length is 14 residues. The CDR3 nucleotides are TGTGCCAGCAGCCTGACTAGCAAGTCAGATACGCAGTATTTT. It yields the protein CASSLTSKSDTQYF.

The genes are TRBV4-1 and TRBJ2-1, with 13 bases lining up with TRBD2. V dropped 5 bases and J dropped 8; count of bases not matched to a gene: 24. The CDR3 spans 21 residues. Germline V gene sequence: CDR1 MGHRA, CDR2 YSYEKL. CDR3 residues: CASSTPGRTSGSSGKLDEQFF. CDR3 bases: TGCGCCAGCAGCACCCCCGGTAGGACTAGCGGGAGTTCCGGGAAACTGGATGAGCAGTTCTTC.

On this clonotype: A single base separates this from a much larger clone, so it may be a read error. The J gene is TRBJ2-3, the V gene TRBV28; D unresolved. The CDR3 is made up of 15 amino acids. Germline V CDR1 and CDR2: MDHEN, SYDVKM. As DNA, the CDR3 is TGTGCCAGCAGTCCCCCCCCCGCTGGCACAGATGCGCAGTATTTT. Its protein product is CASSPPPAGTDAQYF.

This clonotype has a handful of counts. The J gene is TRBJ2-3, the V gene TRBV7-2; 8 bases agree with TRBD2. Germline V lookup: CDR1 SGHTA, CDR2 FQGNSA. The CDR3 sequence is 14 residues long. V gave up 5 bases and J gave up 4 bases; unmatched junction bases: 5. The CDR3, as DNA: TGTGCCAGCAGCCGCGCGCGGGGGGCAGATACGCAGTATTTT. Its translation is CASSRARGADTQYF.

A few counts support this clonotype. The V call is TRBV5-4, the J call TRBJ2-3; D possibly corresponds to TRBD1 (6 bases). CDR3 size: 19 residues. Trimming shortened V by 3 bases and J by 0 bases, and 23 bases separated the two germline ends. The germline V gene encodes CDR1 SGHNT and CDR2 YYREEE (reference sequence). CDR3 in amino acids: CASSSSERGQPTSTDTQYF. The CDR3 nucleotides are TGTGCCAGCAGCTCATCGGAACGCGGACAGCCGACGAGCACAGATACGCAGTATTTT. Combining the CDR3 with reference TRBV5-4 and TRBJ2-3 gives the whole variable domain ETGVTQSPTHLIKTRGQQVTLRCSSQSGHNTVSWYQQALGQGPQFIFQYYREEENGRGNFPPRFSGLQFPNYSSELNVNALELDDSALYLCASSSSERGQPTSTDTQYFGPGTRLTVL.

This clonotype was observed a few times. CDR3 protein: CASSSAEDSPRSAFF. In DNA, the CDR3 is TGTGCCAGCAGTTCCGCAGAGGACTCCCCTCGGTCAGCTTTCTTT. The rearrangement links TRBV28 to TRBJ1-1; D call uncertain. V gave up 4 bases and J gave up 10 bases, with 22 bases separating them. CDR3 length equals 15 residues. CDR1 MDHEN and CDR2 SYDVKM come from the germline V gene.

V is TRBV7-9 and J is TRBJ1-5; D is unresolved. The CDR3 runs to 14 residues. CDR1 is SEHNR and CDR2 is FQNEAQ in the germline V gene (reference sequence). Trimming stripped 5 bases from V and 2 bases from J, with 10 bases between. CDR3 nucleotide sequence: TGTGCCAGCAGCAAGGCAGGCGGCAATCAGCCCCAGCATTTT. Its protein product is CASSKAGGNQPQHF. Drawing the rest from reference TRBV7-9 and TRBJ1-5, the complete variable domain is DTGVSQNPRHKITKRGQNVTFRCDPISEHNRLYWYRQTLGQGPEFLTYFQNEAQLEKSRLLSDRFSAERPKGSFSTLEIQRTEQGDSAMYLCASSKAGGNQPQHFGDGTRLSIL.

The rearrangement links TRBV7-2 to TRBJ2-1; TRBD2 matches 15 bases. Germline values: CDR1 SGHTA, CDR2 FQGNSA. CDR3 size: 16 residues. Germline trimming cut 0 bases from V and 10 bases from J; bases unmatched to any gene: 4. In DNA form, the CDR3 reads TGTGCCAGCAGCTTAGCAGGGACTAGCGGGAGGCGCGAGCAGTTCTTC. Residues: CASSLAGTSGRREQFF.

There are many counts of this clonotype. The chain couples TRBV7-2 to TRBJ1-3, with unresolved D. This CDR3 is built from 14 residues. Per the germline V gene, CDR1 is SGHTA and CDR2 is FQGNSA. With 3 bases removed from V and 5 bases from J, the gap between germline ends came to 11 bases. The CDR3 nucleotides are TGTGCCAGCAGCTTGGACGGTCGCAGAAACACCATATATTTT. This codes for CASSLDGRRNTIYF.

This clonotype came up many times. The chain joins TRBV7-2 to TRBJ1-5, with D possibly TRBD1 on 6 matching bases. From germline, CDR1 is SGHTA and CDR2 FQGNSA. Trimming removed 5 bases at V and 3 bases at J, with 14 bases between. This CDR3 spans 15 amino acids. In nucleotides, the CDR3 is TGTGCCAGCAGCCCGCCGACAGGACACAATCAGCCCCAGCATTTT. It encodes CASSPPTGHNQPQHF. The complete variable domain, with remaining parts taken from reference TRBV7-2 and TRBJ1-5, reads GAGVSQSPSNKVTEKGKDVELRCDPISGHTALYWYRQSLGQGLEFLIYFQGNSAPDKSGLPSDRFSAERTGGSVSTLTIQRTQQEDSAVYLCASSPPTGHNQPQHFGDGTRLSIL.

In this sample, this clonotype turned up many times. The chain uses TRBV7-2 and TRBJ1-5, with D perhaps matching TRBD1 (5 bases). Germline values: CDR1 SGHTA, CDR2 FQGNSA. With 6 bases removed from V and 0 bases from J, the gap between germline ends came to 12 bases. This CDR3 contains 15 residues. CDR3 in amino acids: CASSYQGDSNQPQHF. The DNA of the CDR3 is TGTGCCAGCAGTTATCAGGGAGATAGCAATCAGCCCCAGCATTTT.

This clonotype was detected ten times or more. V usage is TRBV11-3 and J usage is TRBJ2-2; D is ambiguous. V was shortened by 0 bases and J by 0 bases, with 8 bases between the two germline ends. This CDR3 spans 16 amino acids. Germline CDR1 reads SGHNT; CDR2 reads YENEEA. The CDR3 sequence is CASSLDLGTNTGELFF. The CDR3 DNA reads TGTGCCAGCAGCTTAGATTTAGGGACGAACACCGGGGAGCTGTTTTTT.

The gene calls are TRBV30 and TRBJ2-7; D may be TRBD1 (6 bases). The germline V gene encodes CDR1 GTSNPN and CDR2 SVGIG (reference sequence). This CDR3 comprises 12 residues. V shed 4 bases and J shed 3 bases, with 10 bases lying between them. The CDR3 DNA is TGTGCCTGGACCCGGGACAACTACGAGCAGTACTTC. Encoded protein: CAWTRDNYEQYF.

The chain recombines TRBV11-2 with TRBJ2-3; D call uncertain. V lost 10 bases to trimming and J lost 1 base, with 12 bases between them. The CDR3 is 13 residues long. Looked up from germline, CDR1 is SGHAT and CDR2 is FQNNGV. CDR3 bases: TGTGCCAACGCTCTGAGTGGCACAGATACGCAGTATTTT. It specifies CANALSGTDTQYF.

This clonotype was counted many times. The chain carries TRBV7-3 and TRBJ2-2; D remains ambiguous. With 5 bases removed from V and 8 bases from J, the gap between germline ends came to 12 bases. Germline V gene data show CDR1 as SGHTA and CDR2 as FQGTGA. This CDR3 contains 13 residues. The CDR3 sequence: CASSPARVGELFF. For the CDR3, the DNA is TGTGCCAGCAGCCCAGCGCGTGTAGGGGAGCTGTTTTTT.